These 27 T cell receptor beta chains were sequenced from one sample in a study of post-analysis software for immune sequencing data. Study outcomes and limitations: Five or six TRBV segments appeared more often in patients than in controls, and TRBV5-6, TRBV5-1 and TRBV20-1 were among these.

TCR beta cDNA libraries had unique molecular identifiers. TCRdb reanalysed the PCR reads using MiXCR and keeps one entry per CDR3 protein. Among 600,000 to 700,000 distinct CDR3 sequences listed, over 45% were seen once. No antigen is known for these receptors. Sequencing was performed on blood. Every receptor here comes from a girl between 2 and 10 years old with multiple sclerosis.

DNA of the CDR3: TGCGCCAGCAGCTTACTGACTACCTCCTACGAGCAGTACTTC. This translates into CASSLLTTSYEQYF. The genes are TRBV5-1 and TRBJ2-7; tentatively, D is TRBD2 (5 bases). Germline V lookup: CDR1 SGHRS, CDR2 YFSETQ. V was clipped by 2 bases and J by 0 bases, with 9 bases between them. CDR3 length equals 14 residues.

This chain joins TRBV30 and TRBJ1-2; 9 nucleotides line up with TRBD1. Germline values: CDR1 GTSNPN, CDR2 SVGIG (reference sequence). CDR3 length: 12 residues. J was trimmed by 4 bases and V by 3 bases; bases with no gene match: 0. In DNA, the CDR3 is TGTGCCTGGAGGACAGGGGGCTATGGCTACACCTTC. Amino acids: CAWRTGGYGYTF. Together with reference TRBV30 and TRBJ1-2, the CDR3 gives the full variable domain: SQTIHQWPATLVQPVGSPLSLECTVEGTSNPNLYWYRQAAGRGLQLLFYSVGIGQISSEVPQNLSASRPQDRQFILSSKKLLLSDSGFYLCAWRTGGYGYTFGSGTRLTVV.

This chain links TRBV6-2 or TRBV6-3 with TRBJ2-7, with 13 bases that match TRBD2. The V and J ends lost 8 bases and 7 bases, in that order; junction bases with no gene match: 2. The CDR3 runs 12 residues. CDR1 is MNHEY and CDR2 is SVGEGT in the germline V gene. The CDR3 spells CASSGLAGEQYF. The CDR3 region has the DNA TGTGCCAGCTCGGGACTAGCGGGAGAGCAGTACTTC.

The chain couples TRBV5-1 to TRBJ2-1; 12 bases line up with TRBD2. CDR1 and CDR2 (germline): SGHRS, YFSETQ. The CDR3 length is 17 residues. The trim removed 3 bases at V and 7 bases at J, leaving 11 bases unmatched. The CDR3 DNA follows: TGCGCCAGCAGCTCCCAACCTCTAGCGGGGGGGCCGAATGAGCAGTTCTTC. It encodes CASSSQPLAGGPNEQFF.

This clonotype appeared once. The rearrangement joins TRBV7-2 to TRBJ2-3; D is undetermined. Deletions cut 1 base from V and 6 bases from J, with 11 bases between. Looked up from germline, CDR1 is SGHTA and CDR2 is FQGNSA. The CDR3 covers 14 residues. CDR3 region: CASSLVLSRDTQYF. The CDR3 DNA is TGTGCCAGCAGCTTAGTCCTTTCACGGGATACGCAGTATTTT.

J is TRBJ1-2 and V is TRBV20-1, with 10 bases matching TRBD1. CDR1 DFQATT and CDR2 SNEGSKA come from the germline V gene (reference sequence). This CDR3 has 15 amino acids. With 5 bases clipped from V and 4 bases from J, the junction kept 10 bases outside the gene matches. DNA of the CDR3: TGCAGTGCTCCTAAATTCAGGGACAGGGGCTATGGCTACACCTTC. Its translation: CSAPKFRDRGYGYTF.

This clonotype has just one count. The CDR3 loop reads CASSPWELSRFF. CDR3 sequence (DNA): TGTGCCAGCAGCCCCTGGGAGCTTTCCCGGTTCTTC. The chain uses TRBV13 and TRBJ2-1; D is perhaps TRBD2 (5 bases). CDR1 is PRHDT, CDR2 FYEKMQ, per germline (reference sequence). The CDR3 totals 12 residues. V was cut by 5 bases and J by 15 bases, with 17 bases left in between. Full variable domain (outside the CDR3, taken from reference TRBV13 and TRBJ2-1): AAGVIQSPRHLIKEKRETATLKCYPIPRHDTVYWYQQGPGQDPQFLISFYEKMQSDKGSIPDRFSAQQFSDYHSELNMSSLELGDSALYFCASSPWELSRFFGPGTRLTVL.

V and J are TRBV11-2 and TRBJ2-7; D ambiguous. Germline CDR1 reads SGHAT; CDR2 reads FQNNGV. This CDR3 has 12 amino acids. The ends were cut back, 4 bases at V and 4 bases at J, with 8 bases in the middle. In DNA form, the CDR3 reads TGTGCCAGCAGCTCATTTACTTACGAGCAGTACTTC. Its translation: CASSSFTYEQYF.

This clonotype was counted between two and nine times. The chain joins TRBV12-3 or TRBV12-4 to TRBJ1-2; TRBD1 might be the D (5 bases). CDR3 size: 13 residues. The V end was cut by 6 bases, the J end by 3 bases, with 11 bases between. CDR3 DNA sequence: TGTGCCAGCAGCTCGAGAGGGGACTATGGCTACACCTTC. It translates to CASSSRGDYGYTF.

This rearrangement joins TRBV24-1 to TRBJ1-2, with D possibly TRBD1 on 6 matching bases. The ends were cut back, 3 bases at V and 4 bases at J, with 14 bases in the middle. The CDR3 consists of 15 residues. Germline V gene lookup returns CDR1 KGHDR and CDR2 SFDVKD. The CDR3 is CATSDLDGGSYGYTF. CDR3 DNA sequence: TGTGCCACCAGTGATCTCGACGGGGGCAGCTATGGCTACACCTTC.

The table lists this clonotype with a few counts. The chain links TRBV18 to TRBJ2-4, with D hard to call. The J call is in doubt because the DNA end fits TRBJ2-7 better. This CDR3 comprises 14 residues. Germline assignment: CDR1 KGHSH and CDR2 LQKENI. This CDR3 reads CASSPIRFTYEQYF. Written as DNA, the CDR3 is TGTGCCAGCTCACCAATCAGGTTTACCTACGAGCAGTACTTC.

CDR3 sequence reads: CASSLGGTGGYEQYF. The DNA of the CDR3 is TGTGCCAGCAGTTTGGGGGGGACAGGGGGCTACGAGCAGTACTTC. The V call is TRBV12-3 or TRBV12-4, the J call TRBJ2-5; 11 bases line up with TRBD1. Near its end, the DNA agrees better with TRBJ2-7, so the J call may be wrong. This CDR3 is 15 amino acids long.

The J gene is TRBJ2-7, the V gene TRBV5-1; 11 bases map to TRBD2. The J call may be incorrect, as the DNA end agrees better with TRBJ2-5. In germline, CDR1 is SGHRS, CDR2 YFSETQ. The CDR3 consists of 18 residues. CDR3 DNA: TGCGCCAGCAGCGGAACCCGGGATCTAGCGGGGGGCAGGAAGACCCAGTACTTC. It codes for CASSGTRDLAGGRKTQYF.

This clonotype showed up just a few times. V is TRBV29-1 and J is TRBJ2-7; 11 bases are a match to TRBD1. Trimming removed 6 bases from V and 2 bases from J; junction bases left unmatched: 6. Germline-derived CDR1 and CDR2 are SQVTM and ANQGSEA. The CDR3 runs to 14 residues. The CDR3 region has the DNA TGCAGCGTCGCTCCGGGACAGGGGGCCTACGAGCAGTACTTC. Amino acid sequence: CSVAPGQGAYEQYF.

Only one count was recorded for this clonotype. The chain is built from TRBV20-1 and TRBJ2-1, with 9 bases identical to TRBD1. This CDR3 has 14 residues. The V and J ends lost 3 bases and 6 bases, in that order; junction bases with no gene match: 6. Germline V gene sequence: CDR1 DFQATT, CDR2 SNEGSKA (reference sequence). The CDR3 loop is CSARGQGKLNEQFF. The CDR3 DNA follows: TGCAGTGCTAGGGGACAGGGAAAGCTCAATGAGCAGTTCTTC.

V gene TRBV25-1 combines with J gene TRBJ2-5; 7 bases are a match to TRBD1. The DNA matches TRBJ2-7 better at its end, which makes the J call doubtful. Germline values: CDR1 MGHDK, CDR2 SYGVNS. The CDR3 runs to 14 residues. The CDR3 sequence is CASSLTGSDYEQYF. In DNA, the CDR3 is TGTGCCAGCAGCTTGACAGGGTCAGACTACGAGCAGTACTTC.

A few counts support this clonotype. Here the CDR3 DNA reads TGTGCCAGCAGCTTGGTTGAGGAGTTATCCTACGAGCAGTACTTC. Translated: CASSLVEELSYEQYF. The J gene is TRBJ2-7, the V gene TRBV7-8; D gene ambiguous. Germline V gene sequence: CDR1 SGHVS, CDR2 FQNEAQ. This CDR3 region has 15 residues. The ends were cut back, 3 bases at V and 1 base at J, with 13 bases in the middle.

There are a few counts of this clonotype. The CDR3 loop reads CASSYSMGDRDFNEQFF. The CDR3, as DNA: TGTGCCAGCAGTTACTCTATGGGGGACAGGGATTTCAATGAGCAGTTCTTC. The V call is TRBV6-5, the J call TRBJ2-1, with 9 bases aligning to TRBD1. V lost 0 bases and J lost 6; bases outside the gene matches: 9. The CDR3 totals 17 residues. CDR1 MNHEY and CDR2 SVGAGI come from the germline V gene.

The J gene is TRBJ1-5, the V gene TRBV20-1, with no clear D. V was clipped by 3 bases and J by 5 bases, with 20 bases between them. Looked up from germline, CDR1 is DFQATT and CDR2 is SNEGSKA (reference sequence). There are 16 residues in the CDR3. The DNA for the CDR3 is TGCAGTGCTAGCCACCGGGCCCCACTCCGGGATCAGCCCCAGCATTTT. This translates into CSASHRAPLRDQPQHF.

V and J are TRBV5-6 and TRBJ2-1; 13 nucleotides line up with TRBD2. Trimming took 2 bases from V and 8 from J; bases not matched to a gene: 7. Germline CDR1 is SGHDT and CDR2 is YYEEEE. This CDR3 is built from 16 residues. CDR3 sequence: CASSLRTSGSVYEQFF. In nucleotides, the CDR3 is TGTGCCAGCAGCTTACGGACTAGCGGGAGTGTGTATGAGCAGTTCTTC.

V usage is TRBV4-2 and J usage is TRBJ2-1; tentatively, D is TRBD1 or TRBD2 (6 bases each). The germline V gene encodes CDR1 LGHNA and CDR2 YNFKEQ. The CDR3 contains 17 residues. The V end was cut by 2 bases, the J end by 0 bases, with 14 bases between. CDR3 in DNA: TGTGCCAGCAGCCAACCGACGGGGGCGAGCTCCTACAATGAGCAGTTCTTC. Protein sequence: CASSQPTGASSYNEQFF.

The gene calls are TRBV4-1 and TRBJ2-1, with 11 bases identical to TRBD2. Per the germline V gene, CDR1 is MGHRA and CDR2 is YSYEKL. Trimming took 2 bases from V and 4 from J; bases not matched to a gene: 7. The CDR3 runs to 17 residues. CDR3 loop: CASSQYAASGRYNEQFF. CDR3 DNA sequence: TGCGCCAGCAGCCAATACGCCGCTAGCGGGAGGTACAATGAGCAGTTCTTC.

This CDR3 is CASSPKTSGATDTQYF. Here the CDR3 DNA reads TGTGCCAGCAGCCCGAAAACTAGCGGGGCCACAGATACGCAGTATTTT. The rearrangement joins TRBV5-6 to TRBJ2-3, with 10 bases lining up with TRBD2. The CDR3 length is 16 residues. CDR1 and CDR2 from the germline V gene are SGHDT and YYEEEE. The ends lost 4 bases at V and 2 bases at J; junction bases unmatched: 7.

This chain links TRBV29-1 with TRBJ2-3; either TRBD1 or TRBD2 may fit D (6 bases each). The CDR3 runs 16 residues. The germline CDR1 and CDR2 sequences are SQVTM and ANQGSEA. The germline V and J ends were trimmed by 5 bases and 0 bases, with 18 bases remaining between them. The CDR3 DNA is TGCAGCGTTAGGGGGGCTACAACCGCTAGCACAGATACGCAGTATTTT. It is translated as CSVRGATTASTDTQYF.

The chain is built from TRBV29-1 and TRBJ1-2; the match to TRBD1 covers 8 bases. This CDR3 comprises 13 residues. After removal of 5 bases from V and 6 bases from J, the junction contained 8 bases not matched to a gene. CDR1 is SQVTM, CDR2 ANQGSEA, per germline. In DNA form, the CDR3 reads TGCAGCGTTCGAACAGGGGGGGAGAATGGCTACACCTTC. Protein sequence: CSVRTGGENGYTF.

This chain's CDR3 is CASILGTGGPQETQYF. The CDR3 bases are TGTGCCAGCATCCTGGGGACAGGGGGGCCCCAAGAGACCCAGTACTTC. The V call is TRBV12-3 or TRBV12-4, the J call TRBJ2-5, with TRBD1 matching over 11 bases. V lost 7 bases and J lost 1; bases outside the gene matches: 8. CDR3 length equals 16 residues.

This chain links TRBV5-1 with TRBJ2-1; 7 nucleotides line up with TRBD1. V gave up 3 bases and J gave up 0 bases; unmatched junction bases: 9. The germline V gene has CDR1 SGHRS and CDR2 YFSETQ. The CDR3 has 17 amino acids. The chain's CDR3 is CASSSETGPSSYNEQFF. Here the CDR3 DNA reads TGCGCCAGCAGCTCCGAGACAGGGCCCAGCTCCTACAATGAGCAGTTCTTC.